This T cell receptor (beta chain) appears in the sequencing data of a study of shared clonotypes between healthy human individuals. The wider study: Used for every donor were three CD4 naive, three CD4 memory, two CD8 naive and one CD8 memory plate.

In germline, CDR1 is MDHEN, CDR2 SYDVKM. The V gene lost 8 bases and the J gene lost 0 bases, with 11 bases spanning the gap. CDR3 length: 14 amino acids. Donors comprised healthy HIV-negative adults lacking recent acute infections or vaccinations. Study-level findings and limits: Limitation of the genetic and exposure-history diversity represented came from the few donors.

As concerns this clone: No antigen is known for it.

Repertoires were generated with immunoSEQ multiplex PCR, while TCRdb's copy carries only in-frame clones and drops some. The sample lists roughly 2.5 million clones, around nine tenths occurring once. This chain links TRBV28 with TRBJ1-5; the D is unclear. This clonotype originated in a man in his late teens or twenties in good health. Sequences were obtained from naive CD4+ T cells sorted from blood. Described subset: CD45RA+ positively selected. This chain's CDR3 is CASLLRPSNQPQHF. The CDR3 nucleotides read TGTGCCAGCCTGTTGCGACCTAGCAATCAGCCCCAGCATTTT.